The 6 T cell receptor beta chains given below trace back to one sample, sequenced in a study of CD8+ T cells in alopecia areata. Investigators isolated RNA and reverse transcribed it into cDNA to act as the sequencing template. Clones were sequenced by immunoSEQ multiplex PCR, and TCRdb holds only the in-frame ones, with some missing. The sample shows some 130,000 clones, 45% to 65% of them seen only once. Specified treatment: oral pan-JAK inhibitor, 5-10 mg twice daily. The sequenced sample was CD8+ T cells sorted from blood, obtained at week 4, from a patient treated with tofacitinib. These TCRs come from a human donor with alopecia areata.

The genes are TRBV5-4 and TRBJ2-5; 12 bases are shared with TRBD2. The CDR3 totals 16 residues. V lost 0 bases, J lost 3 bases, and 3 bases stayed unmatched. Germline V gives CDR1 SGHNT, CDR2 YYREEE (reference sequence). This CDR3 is CASSLVPSGGEETQYF. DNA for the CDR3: TGTGCCAGCAGCTTGGTGCCTAGCGGGGGGGAAGAGACCCAGTACTTC.

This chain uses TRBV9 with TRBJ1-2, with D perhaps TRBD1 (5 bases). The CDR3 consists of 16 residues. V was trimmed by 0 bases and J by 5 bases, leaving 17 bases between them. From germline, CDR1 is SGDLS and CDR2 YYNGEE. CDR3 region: CASSVAAQGRGYGYTF. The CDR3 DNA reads TGTGCCAGCAGCGTAGCTGCGCAGGGAAGAGGATATGGCTACACCTTC. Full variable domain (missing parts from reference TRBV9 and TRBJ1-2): DSGVTQTPKHLITATGQRVTLRCSPRSGDLSVYWYQQSLDQGLQFLIQYYNGEERAKGNILERFSAQQFPDLHSELNLSSLELGDSALYFCASSVAAQGRGYGYTFGSGTRLTVV.

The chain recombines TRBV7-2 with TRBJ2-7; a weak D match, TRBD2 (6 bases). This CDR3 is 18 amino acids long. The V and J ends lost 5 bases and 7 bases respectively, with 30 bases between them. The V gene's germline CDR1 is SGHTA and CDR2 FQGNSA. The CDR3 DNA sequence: TGTGCCAGCAGCGGGGGAGGATTAAGGCCCGTAAGACAAGGGGAGCAGTACTTC. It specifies CASSGGGLRPVRQGEQYF. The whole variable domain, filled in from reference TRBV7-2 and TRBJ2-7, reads GAGVSQSPSNKVTEKGKDVELRCDPISGHTALYWYRQSLGQGLEFLIYFQGNSAPDKSGLPSDRFSAERTGGSVSTLTIQRTQQEDSAVYLCASSGGGLRPVRQGEQYFGPGTRLTVT.

The CDR3 DNA reads as TGCAGCGTTAGGGACAGCTATGGCTACACCTTC. Amino acids: CSVRDSYGYTF. The chain employs TRBV29-1 and TRBJ1-2; 7 bases are shared with TRBD1. This CDR3 is 11 amino acids long. Looked up from germline, CDR1 is SQVTM and CDR2 is ANQGSEA. J was trimmed by 4 bases and V by 5 bases; bases with no gene match: 1.

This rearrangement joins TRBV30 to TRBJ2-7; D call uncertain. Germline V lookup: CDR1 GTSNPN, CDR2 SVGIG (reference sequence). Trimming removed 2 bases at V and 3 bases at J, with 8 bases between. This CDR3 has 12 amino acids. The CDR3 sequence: CAWSIDVYEQYF. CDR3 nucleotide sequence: TGTGCCTGGAGTATAGACGTCTACGAGCAGTACTTC.

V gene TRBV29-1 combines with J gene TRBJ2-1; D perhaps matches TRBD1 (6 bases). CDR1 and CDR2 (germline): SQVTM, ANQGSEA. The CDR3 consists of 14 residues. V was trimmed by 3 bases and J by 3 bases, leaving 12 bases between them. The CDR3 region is CSVDARGIYNEQFF. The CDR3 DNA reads TGCAGCGTTGACGCCAGGGGAATCTACAATGAGCAGTTCTTC.